This T cell receptor (beta chain) was obtained from a study of T cell repertoires and HLA-DP antigens. V dropped 4 bases and J dropped 5 bases, with 15 bases sitting between them. The germline V gene has CDR1 SGHTA and CDR2 FQGNSA. This CDR3 is 15 amino acids long. Measured with immunoSEQ multiplex PCR; TCRdb has only the in-frame clones, and not every one. Among over 100,000 clones listed, about 91% were seen once. As concerns this clone: The target antigen is unknown.

This clonotype originated in a woman in her late teens or twenties in good health and CMV-seronegative. The rearrangement links TRBV7-2 to TRBJ2-1; no reliable D call. Sequenced sample: CD4+ T cells from PBMCs. This chain's CDR3 is CASSSSPFFDNEQFF. The CDR3 DNA reads as TGTGCCAGCAGCTCAAGTCCCTTTTTTGACAATGAGCAGTTCTTC.